Listed here are 16 T cell receptor beta chains from one sample, sequenced in a study of blood T cells in healthy people across ages. PCR was performed a second time for about 7 to 11 cycles using a sample-barcoded 5' primer and a J-beta primer mix. TCRdb re-derived calls from the 5' RACE reads in MiXCR, one entry per CDR3 protein. The repertoire includes roughly 1,500,000 distinct CDR3 sequences, 30% to 35% of them detected once, and approximately 11% sits in the top ten. Sequencing input: blood. The origin of the receptors is a woman aged 25 to 39 in good health.

DNA of the CDR3: TGTGCCAGCAGTAAGACAGGCAAGAGCTCCTACGAGCAGTACTTC. This codes for CASSKTGKSSYEQYF. V gene TRBV6-5 combines with J gene TRBJ2-7, with D possibly TRBD1 on 6 matching bases. Trimming took 5 bases from V and 0 from J, leaving 14 bases between them. The CDR3 is made up of 15 amino acids. Germline V gives CDR1 MNHEY, CDR2 SVGAGI.

As concerns this clonotype: At one boundary the junction diverges from the germline segment, which might be a read error. The chain combines TRBV27 with TRBJ2-7; D is possibly TRBD1 (5 bases). The CDR3 has 14 amino acids. Germline V gene sequence: CDR1 MNHEY, CDR2 SMNVEV (reference sequence). In nucleotides, the CDR3 is TGTGCCAGCCATTCGCAACAGGACGCCTACGAGCGGTACTTC. Protein sequence: CASHSQQDAYERYF.

This rearrangement joins TRBV7-2 to TRBJ2-1; possible D gene TRBD2, 7 bases. This CDR3 comprises 13 residues. CDR1 is SGHTA and CDR2 is FQGNSA in the germline V gene. The V and J ends lost 2 bases and 9 bases respectively, with 11 bases between them. The DNA for the CDR3 is TGTGCCAGCAGCTTACAGGGGAGGGGTGAGCAGTTCTTC. Its translation: CASSLQGRGEQFF.

This clonotype was detected only a few times. The chain joins TRBV20-1 to TRBJ2-3; 12 bases are shared with TRBD2. The ends lost 6 bases at V and 3 bases at J; junction bases unmatched: 4. This CDR3 contains 14 residues. CDR1 and CDR2 from the germline V gene are DFQATT and SNEGSKA (reference sequence). This chain's CDR3 is CSARTSGETDTQYF. CDR3 in DNA: TGCAGTGCGCGGACTAGCGGGGAAACAGATACGCAGTATTTT.

Concerning this clonotype itself: The junction differs from germline at one of its ends, possibly a read error. The chain links TRBV7-9 to TRBJ1-2, with 9 bases lining up with TRBD1. This CDR3 region has 14 residues. CDR1 SEHNR and CDR2 FQNEAQ come from the germline V gene (reference sequence). The CDR3 loop reads CASSSSQGADGYIF. The CDR3 nucleotides are TGTGCCAGCAGCTCCTCACAGGGGGCCGACGGCTACATCTTC.

This clonotype has more than one count but fewer than ten. This chain uses TRBV5-1 with TRBJ1-5; 7 bases line up with TRBD1. The CDR3 has 16 residues. The germline V gene has CDR1 SGHRS and CDR2 YFSETQ. J gave up 2 bases and V 3 bases, and 8 bases lay outside the gene matches. DNA for the CDR3: TGCGCCAGCAGCTCGGGACAGTTTGCGGGCAATCAGCCCCAGCATTTT. Protein sequence: CASSSGQFAGNQPQHF.

In nucleotides, the CDR3 is TGTGCCAGCAGCCAAGAGGCGGGGGATCGGTATGGCTACACCTTC. Its translation: CASSQEAGDRYGYTF. The genes are TRBV3-1 and TRBJ1-2; D possibly corresponds to TRBD1 (5 bases). The V and J ends lost 0 bases and 5 bases respectively, with 13 bases between them. CDR1 is LGHDT and CDR2 is YNNKEL in the germline V gene (reference sequence). This CDR3 has 15 residues.

This clonotype has just a few counts. This CDR3 reads CASRREGTEQFF. The DNA for the CDR3 is TGTGCCAGCAGGCGGGAGGGCACTGAGCAGTTCTTC. This chain joins TRBV28 and TRBJ2-1, with TRBD2 matching over 9 bases. This CDR3 contains 12 residues. CDR1 MDHEN and CDR2 SYDVKM come from the germline V gene. V was clipped by 6 bases and J by 9 bases; unmatched bases: 3.

This rearrangement joins TRBV27 to TRBJ1-2; 7 bases map to TRBD1. The V gene end was trimmed by 4 bases and the J gene end by 9 bases; junction bases not matched to a gene: 11. Per germline, CDR1 MNHEY and CDR2 SMNVEV (reference sequence). This CDR3 is built from 14 residues. The CDR3 reads CASSSPGGGYSYTF. In DNA form, the CDR3 reads TGTGCCAGCAGTTCGCCAGGGGGAGGTTATAGCTACACCTTC.

This chain connects TRBV20-1 to TRBJ2-7, with D possibly matching TRBD1 (7 bases). CDR3 size: 14 residues. Trimming cost V 5 bases and J 6 bases, with 20 bases left between them. CDR1 is DFQATT, CDR2 SNEGSKA, per germline (reference sequence). CDR3 bases: TGCAGTGCTGGAAGGACAGGAATGGGGGGCGAGCAGTACTTC. Translating it yields CSAGRTGMGGEQYF.

This clonotype was seen a handful of times. A read error may explain this, as a much larger clone is one base away. The gene calls are TRBV20-1 and TRBJ2-5, with 9 bases matching TRBD2. CDR1 is DFQATT, CDR2 SNEGSKA, per germline (reference sequence). The CDR3 runs to 16 residues. The ends lost 0 bases at V and 7 bases at J; junction bases unmatched: 12. CDR3 protein: CSAREAGGSSRGTQYF. The DNA for the CDR3 is TGCAGTGCTAGAGAAGCGGGGGGTTCCTCCAGAGGGACCCAGTACTTC.

The chain uses TRBV9 and TRBJ1-1, with 7 positions matching TRBD1. The CDR3 has 15 residues. CDR1 is SGDLS and CDR2 is YYNGEE in the germline V gene. V gave up 0 bases and J gave up 3 bases; unmatched junction bases: 5. DNA of the CDR3: TGTGCCAGCAGCGTAGTCAGGGGGGCAGACACTGAAGCTTTCTTT. Residues: CASSVVRGADTEAFF.

The rearrangement links TRBV20-1 to TRBJ1-2; 7 bases map to TRBD1. V shed 0 bases, J shed 6 bases, and the junction held 7 bases outside the gene matches. The CDR3 covers 14 residues. Germline assignment: CDR1 DFQATT and CDR2 SNEGSKA (reference sequence). The CDR3 DNA sequence: TGCAGTGCTAGAGATCCAGGGGGAAGGAATGGCTACACCTTC. Protein product: CSARDPGGRNGYTF.

In this sample, this clonotype turned up a few times. This rearrangement joins TRBV5-1 to TRBJ2-4; tentative D call: TRBD1 (6 bases). Germline assignment: CDR1 SGHRS and CDR2 YFSETQ. V gave up 2 bases and J gave up 5 bases, with 14 bases separating them. The CDR3 runs to 15 residues. DNA of the CDR3: TGCGCCAGCAGCTTAAGCAGGGGCAGTGAAAACATTCAGTACTTC. Translated, it gives CASSLSRGSENIQYF.

The chain links TRBV2 to TRBJ2-3; D could derive from TRBD1 or TRBD2 (5 bases each). Germline V gives CDR1 SNHLY, CDR2 FYNNEI. V lost 6 bases and J 2 bases, leaving 12 bases between the germline ends. The CDR3 consists of 14 residues. The CDR3 region has the DNA TGTGCCAGCAGGCCGGGGCGGATCACAGATACGCAGTATTTT. It yields the protein CASRPGRITDTQYF.

As concerns this clonotype: Given a much more abundant clone one base away, this may be a read error. This chain uses TRBV4-1 with TRBJ2-5; maybe TRBD1 (6 bases). The CDR3 consists of 15 residues. The germline V gene encodes CDR1 MGHRA and CDR2 YSYEKL. The CDR3 loop is CVSSPSMGAQETQYF. In DNA, the CDR3 is TGCGTCAGCAGCCCCTCGATGGGGGCCCAAGAGACCCAGTACTTC.